Included here is one T cell receptor beta chain sequence, with context. The antigen is not known. The data derive from a study of T-cell reconstitution after alpha-beta-depleted transplantation in children. Study observations and caveats: Where some patients showed high TCRbeta diversity at day 60, it came from recipient T cells and thymic progenitors that had survived. Alpha-beta T cells about two months after transplant reportedly derived from several hundred expanded graft clones. At one year after transplant, newly produced T cells mostly accounted for T-cell counts and diversity.

The library targeted TCRbeta and was prepared with unique molecular identifiers. Via MiXCR, TCRdb re-called the PCR reads, giving one row per CDR3 protein. The table shows about 980,000 distinct CDR3 sequences, with roughly 29% occurring only once. The CDR3 loop spans 21 amino acids. Germline V gives CDR1 MGHRA, CDR2 YSYEKL. After removal of 1 base from V and 6 bases from J, the junction contained 19 bases not matched to a gene. Sequenced here: PBMCs, mostly from graft donor cells, sampled 360 days after TCRalphabeta/CD19-depleted stem cell transplant. This sequence joins TRBV4-1 and TRBJ2-1, with 12 positions matching TRBD2. This sequence was found in a boy younger than two who had a stem cell transplant for SCID, so the T cells may come from the graft donor. The CDR3 spells CASSQAVLAGGWVGVTNEQFF. The CDR3 nucleotides read TGCGCCAGCAGCCAAGCGGTACTAGCGGGGGGTTGGGTCGGAGTAACCAATGAGCAGTTCTTC.